This T cell receptor (beta chain) is drawn from a study of shared clonotypes between healthy human individuals. Note on this clone: Its antigen is currently unknown.

The study's findings and limits: Memory subsets generally showed smaller estimated richness than naive subsets did.

Only in-frame clones appear in the TCRdb table, and some are missing; sequencing was by immunoSEQ multiplex PCR. The table includes about 1 million clones, around 74% detected once. The V and J ends lost 6 bases and 6 bases respectively, with 12 bases between them. Germline values: CDR1 ENHRY, CDR2 SYGVKD. CDR3 size: 13 residues. The rearrangement joins TRBV10-3 to TRBJ2-1; D unclear. The receptor's source is a man between 18 and 35 years old in good health. The sequenced sample was memory CD4+ T cells sorted from blood. As for subset: CD45RA-negative fraction. The CDR3, as DNA: TGTGCCATCAGCAAAGAACTTGTCAATGAGCAGTTCTTC. It translates to CAISKELVNEQFF.